This TCR beta chain was captured in a study of T-cell reconstitution after alpha-beta-depleted transplantation in children. Broader study findings: One year post-transplant, T-cell counts and diversity were largely derived from T cells produced anew.

This clonotype appeared many times. The antigen remains unidentified. The J segment lost 6 bases and the V segment lost 3 bases, leaving 3 bases of the junction unmatched. Germline V CDR1 and CDR2: SEHNR, FQNEAQ (reference sequence). The CDR3 runs 14 residues. Unique molecular identifiers were incorporated during preparation of the TCRbeta library. MiXCR, applied by TCRdb to the PCR reads, yields one record per CDR3 protein. The sample shows fewer than 700,000 distinct CDR3 sequences, 10% to 15% of them seen only once. The clonotype comes from a male patient younger than 18 who had a stem cell transplant for acute myeloid leukemia, so the T cells may come from the graft donor. Sequencing used PBMCs, mostly from graft donor cells, obtained 360 days after TCRalphabeta/CD19-depleted stem cell transplant. This chain uses TRBV7-9 with TRBJ2-3, with 10 bases that match TRBD2. Here the CDR3 DNA reads TGTGCCAGCAGCTTGCTAGCGGGAGTGGATACGCAGTATTTT. Amino acids: CASSLLAGVDTQYF.